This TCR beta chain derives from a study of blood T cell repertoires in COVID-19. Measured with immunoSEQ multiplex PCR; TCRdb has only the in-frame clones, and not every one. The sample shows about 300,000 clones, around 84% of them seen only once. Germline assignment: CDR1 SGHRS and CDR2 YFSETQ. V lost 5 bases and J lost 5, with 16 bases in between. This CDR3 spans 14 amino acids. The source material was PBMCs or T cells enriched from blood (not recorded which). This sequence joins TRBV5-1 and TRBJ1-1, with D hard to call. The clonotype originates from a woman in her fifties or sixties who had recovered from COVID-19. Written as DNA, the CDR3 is TGCGCCAGCAGGGCGGGGAATGGTGTAACTGAAGCTTTCTTT. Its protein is CASRAGNGVTEAFF.